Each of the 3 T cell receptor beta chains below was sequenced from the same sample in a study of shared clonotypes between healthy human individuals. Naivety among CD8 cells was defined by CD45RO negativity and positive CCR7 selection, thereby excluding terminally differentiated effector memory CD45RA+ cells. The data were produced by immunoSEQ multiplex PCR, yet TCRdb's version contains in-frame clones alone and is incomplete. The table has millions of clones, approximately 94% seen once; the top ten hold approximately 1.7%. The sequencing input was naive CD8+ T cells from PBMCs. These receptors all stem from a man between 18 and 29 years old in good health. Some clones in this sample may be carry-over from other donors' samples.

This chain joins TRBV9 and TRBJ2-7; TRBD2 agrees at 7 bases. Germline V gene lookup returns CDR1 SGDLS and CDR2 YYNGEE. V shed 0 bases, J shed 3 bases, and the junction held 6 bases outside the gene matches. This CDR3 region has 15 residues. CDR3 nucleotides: TGTGCCAGCAGCGTAGTCGCTAGCGGACTCTACGAGCAGTACTTC. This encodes CASSVVASGLYEQYF.

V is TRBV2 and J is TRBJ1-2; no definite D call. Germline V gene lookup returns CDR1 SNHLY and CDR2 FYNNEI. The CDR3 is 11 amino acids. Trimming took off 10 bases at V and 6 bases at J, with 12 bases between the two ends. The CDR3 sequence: CATWGADGYTF. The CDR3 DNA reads TGTGCCACCTGGGGAGCGGATGGCTACACCTTC. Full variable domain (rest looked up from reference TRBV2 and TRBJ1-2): EPEVTQTPSHQVTQMGQEVILRCVPISNHLYFYWYRQILGQKVEFLVSFYNNEISEKSEIFDDQFSVERPDGSNFTLKIRSTKLEDSAMYFCATWGADGYTFGSGTRLTVV.

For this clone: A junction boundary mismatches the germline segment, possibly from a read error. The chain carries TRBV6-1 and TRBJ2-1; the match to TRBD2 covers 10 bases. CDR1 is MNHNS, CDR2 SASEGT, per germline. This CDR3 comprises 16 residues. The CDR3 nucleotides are TGTGCCAGCAGTGAAGCCTCTAGCGGGAGAGACCCTCGAGGACTCTTC. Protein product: CASSEASSGRDPRGLF.